This TCR beta chain comes out of a study of CD8 T cells in ankylosing spondylitis. Study results and limitations: Earlier reports found some motif variants in synovial fluid and blood in reactive arthritis. Ankylosing spondylitis blood seemed to carry a telltale TCR beta motif made of roughly eight highly homologous variants.

TCRdb recomputed calls from the 5' RACE reads with MiXCR, one row per CDR3 protein. Of some 240,000 distinct CDR3 sequences in the sample, 7.3% were seen once. The CDR3 consists of 15 residues. The ends lost 2 bases at V and 4 bases at J; junction bases unmatched: 3. Looked up from germline, CDR1 is SGHRS and CDR2 is YFSETQ. This clonotype was recorded many times. As yet, its antigen is unknown. This chain joins TRBV5-1 and TRBJ2-2; 9 bases are shared with TRBD2. The specimen sequenced was blood, either unsorted or a sorted T cell fraction (not recorded which). The receptor's source is a male donor with ankylosing spondylitis. The chain's CDR3 is CASSFSGRATGELFF. DNA of the CDR3: TGCGCCAGCAGCTTTAGCGGGAGAGCCACCGGGGAGCTGTTTTTT.